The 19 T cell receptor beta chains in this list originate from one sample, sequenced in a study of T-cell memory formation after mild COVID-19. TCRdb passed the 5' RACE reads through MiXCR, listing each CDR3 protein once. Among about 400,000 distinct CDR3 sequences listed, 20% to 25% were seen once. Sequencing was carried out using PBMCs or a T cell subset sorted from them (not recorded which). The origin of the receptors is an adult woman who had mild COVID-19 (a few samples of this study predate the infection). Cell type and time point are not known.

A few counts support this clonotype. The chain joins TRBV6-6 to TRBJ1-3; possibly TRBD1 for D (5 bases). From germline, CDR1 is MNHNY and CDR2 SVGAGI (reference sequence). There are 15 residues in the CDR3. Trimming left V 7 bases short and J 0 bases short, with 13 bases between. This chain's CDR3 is CASTFGTLSGNTIYF. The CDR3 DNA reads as TGTGCCAGCACCTTCGGGACCCTCTCTGGAAACACCATATATTTT.

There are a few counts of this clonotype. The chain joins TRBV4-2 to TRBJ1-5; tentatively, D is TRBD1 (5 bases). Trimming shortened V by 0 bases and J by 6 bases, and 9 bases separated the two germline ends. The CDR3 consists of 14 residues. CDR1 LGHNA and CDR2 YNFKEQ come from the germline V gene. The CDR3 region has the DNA TGTGCCAGCAGCCAAGATTGGGGGAGTCAGCCCCAGCATTTT. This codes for CASSQDWGSQPQHF.

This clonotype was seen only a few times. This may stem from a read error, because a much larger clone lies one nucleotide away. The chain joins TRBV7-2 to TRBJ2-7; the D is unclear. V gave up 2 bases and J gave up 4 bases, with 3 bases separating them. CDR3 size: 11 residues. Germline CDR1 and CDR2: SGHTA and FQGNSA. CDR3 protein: CASSLWYEQYF. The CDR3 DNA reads TGTGCCAGCAGCTTATGGTACGAGCAGTACTTC.

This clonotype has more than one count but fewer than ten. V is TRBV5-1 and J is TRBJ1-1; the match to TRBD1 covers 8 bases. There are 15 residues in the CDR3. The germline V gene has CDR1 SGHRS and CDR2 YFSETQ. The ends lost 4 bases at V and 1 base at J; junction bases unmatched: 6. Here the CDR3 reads CASSPGQVGNTEAFF. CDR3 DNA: TGCGCCAGCAGCCCGGGACAGGTCGGGAACACTGAAGCTTTCTTT.

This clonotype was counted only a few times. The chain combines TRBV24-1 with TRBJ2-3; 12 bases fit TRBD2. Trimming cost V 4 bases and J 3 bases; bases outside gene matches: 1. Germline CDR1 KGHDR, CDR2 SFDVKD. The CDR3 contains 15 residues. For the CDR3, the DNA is TGTGCCACCAGTGAAGGGACTAGCGGGACAGATACGCAGTATTTT. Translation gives CATSEGTSGTDTQYF.

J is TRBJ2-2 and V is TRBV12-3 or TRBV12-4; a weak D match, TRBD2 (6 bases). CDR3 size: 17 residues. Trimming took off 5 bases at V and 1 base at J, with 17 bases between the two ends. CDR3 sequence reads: CASSLLMGGMNTGELFF. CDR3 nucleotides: TGTGCCAGCAGTCTCCTCATGGGGGGTATGAACACCGGGGAGCTGTTTTTT.

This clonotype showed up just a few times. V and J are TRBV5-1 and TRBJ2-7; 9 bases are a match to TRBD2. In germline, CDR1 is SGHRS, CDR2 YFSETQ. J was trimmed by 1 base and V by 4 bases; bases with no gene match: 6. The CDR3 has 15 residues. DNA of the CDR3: TGCGCCAGCAGCCCTAGCGGGGTCCTTTCCTACGAGCAGTACTTC. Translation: CASSPSGVLSYEQYF.

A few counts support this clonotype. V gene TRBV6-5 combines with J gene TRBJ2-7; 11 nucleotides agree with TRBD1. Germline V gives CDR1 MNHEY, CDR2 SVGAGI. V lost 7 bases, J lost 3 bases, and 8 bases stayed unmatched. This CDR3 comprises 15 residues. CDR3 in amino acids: CASTTGGTGGYEQYF. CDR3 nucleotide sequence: TGTGCCAGCACCACCGGAGGGACAGGGGGCTACGAGCAGTACTTC.

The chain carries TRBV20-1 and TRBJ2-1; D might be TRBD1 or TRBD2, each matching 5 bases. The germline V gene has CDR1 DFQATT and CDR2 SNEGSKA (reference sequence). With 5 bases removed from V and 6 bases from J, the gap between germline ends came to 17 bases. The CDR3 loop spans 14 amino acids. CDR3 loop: CSARGKPGPNEQFF. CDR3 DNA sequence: TGCAGTGCTCGAGGGAAACCAGGGCCCAATGAGCAGTTCTTC.

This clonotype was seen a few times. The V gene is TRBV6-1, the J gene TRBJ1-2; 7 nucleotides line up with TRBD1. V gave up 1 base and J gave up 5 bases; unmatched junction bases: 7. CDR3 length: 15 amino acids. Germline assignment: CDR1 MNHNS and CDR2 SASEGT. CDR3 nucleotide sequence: TGTGCCAGCAGTGAAGAGGGGGCTGGATCGTATGGCTACACCTTC. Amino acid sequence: CASSEEGAGSYGYTF.

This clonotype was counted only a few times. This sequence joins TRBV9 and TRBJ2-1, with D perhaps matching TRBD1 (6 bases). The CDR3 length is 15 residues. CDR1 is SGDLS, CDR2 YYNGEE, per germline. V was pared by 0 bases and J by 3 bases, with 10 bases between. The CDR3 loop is CASSVGDTVYNEQFF. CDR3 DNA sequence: TGTGCCAGCAGCGTAGGGGACACGGTCTACAATGAGCAGTTCTTC.

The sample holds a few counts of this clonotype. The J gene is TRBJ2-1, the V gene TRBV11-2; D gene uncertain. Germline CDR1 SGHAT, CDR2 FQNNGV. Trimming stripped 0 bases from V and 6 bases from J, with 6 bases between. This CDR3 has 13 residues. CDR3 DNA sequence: TGTGCCAGCAGCTTAGATTGGCGCAATGAGCAGTTCTTC. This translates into CASSLDWRNEQFF.

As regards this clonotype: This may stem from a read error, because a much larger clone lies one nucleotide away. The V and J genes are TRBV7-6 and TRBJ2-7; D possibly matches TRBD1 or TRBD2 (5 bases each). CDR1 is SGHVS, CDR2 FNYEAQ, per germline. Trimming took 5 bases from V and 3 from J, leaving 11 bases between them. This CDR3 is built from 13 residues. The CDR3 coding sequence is TGTGCCAGCAGCCCCCGGGACCGCTACGAGCAGTACTTC. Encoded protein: CASSPRDRYEQYF.

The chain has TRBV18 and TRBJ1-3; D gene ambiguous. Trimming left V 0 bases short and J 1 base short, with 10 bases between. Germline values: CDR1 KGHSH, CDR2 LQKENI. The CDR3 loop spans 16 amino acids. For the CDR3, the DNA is TGTGCCAGCTCACCACCGCCGTTTACTTCTGGAAACACCATATATTTT. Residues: CASSPPPFTSGNTIYF.

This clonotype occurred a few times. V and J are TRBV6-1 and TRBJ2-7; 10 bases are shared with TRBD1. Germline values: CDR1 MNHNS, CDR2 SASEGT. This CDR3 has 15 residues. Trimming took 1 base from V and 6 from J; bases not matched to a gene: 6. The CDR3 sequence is CASSEEGTGAVEQYF. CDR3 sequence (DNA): TGTGCCAGCAGTGAAGAAGGGACAGGGGCCGTCGAGCAGTACTTC.

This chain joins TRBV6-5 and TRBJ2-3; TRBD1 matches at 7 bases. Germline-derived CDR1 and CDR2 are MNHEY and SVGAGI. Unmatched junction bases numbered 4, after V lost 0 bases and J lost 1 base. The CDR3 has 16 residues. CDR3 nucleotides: TGTGCCAGCAGTTACTCAGGGGGCCTCGGCACAGATACGCAGTATTTT. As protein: CASSYSGGLGTDTQYF.

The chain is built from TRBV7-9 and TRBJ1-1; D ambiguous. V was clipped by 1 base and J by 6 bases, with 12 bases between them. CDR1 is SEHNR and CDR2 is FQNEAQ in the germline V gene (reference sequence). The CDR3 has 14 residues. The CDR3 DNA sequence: TGTGCCAGCAGCTTAGTAGTAGGGTTCGCTGAAGCTTTCTTT. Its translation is CASSLVVGFAEAFF.

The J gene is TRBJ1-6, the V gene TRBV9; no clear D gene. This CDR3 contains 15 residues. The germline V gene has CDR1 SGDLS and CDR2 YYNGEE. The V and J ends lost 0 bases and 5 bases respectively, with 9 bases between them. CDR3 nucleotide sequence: TGTGCCAGCAGCGTAGGGATCACCAATAATTCACCCCTCCACTTT. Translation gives CASSVGITNNSPLHF.

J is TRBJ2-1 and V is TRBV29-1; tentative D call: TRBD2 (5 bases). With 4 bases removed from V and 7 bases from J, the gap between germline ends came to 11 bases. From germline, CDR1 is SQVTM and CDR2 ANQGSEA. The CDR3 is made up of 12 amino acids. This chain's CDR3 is CSVGSSGNEQFF. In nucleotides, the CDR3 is TGCAGCGTTGGGTCAAGCGGTAATGAGCAGTTCTTC.